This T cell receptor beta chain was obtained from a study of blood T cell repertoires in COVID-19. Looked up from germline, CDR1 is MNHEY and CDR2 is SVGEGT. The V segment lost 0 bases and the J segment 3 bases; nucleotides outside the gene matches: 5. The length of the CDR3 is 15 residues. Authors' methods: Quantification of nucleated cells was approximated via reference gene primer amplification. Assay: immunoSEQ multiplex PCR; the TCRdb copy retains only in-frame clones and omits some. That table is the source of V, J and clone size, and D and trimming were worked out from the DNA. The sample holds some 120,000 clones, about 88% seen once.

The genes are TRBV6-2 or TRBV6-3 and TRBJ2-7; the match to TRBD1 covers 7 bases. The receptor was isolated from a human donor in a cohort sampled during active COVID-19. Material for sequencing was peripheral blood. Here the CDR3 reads CASSYSHGTDYEQYF. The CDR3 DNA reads TGTGCCAGCAGTTACTCACACGGGACAGACTACGAGCAGTACTTC.